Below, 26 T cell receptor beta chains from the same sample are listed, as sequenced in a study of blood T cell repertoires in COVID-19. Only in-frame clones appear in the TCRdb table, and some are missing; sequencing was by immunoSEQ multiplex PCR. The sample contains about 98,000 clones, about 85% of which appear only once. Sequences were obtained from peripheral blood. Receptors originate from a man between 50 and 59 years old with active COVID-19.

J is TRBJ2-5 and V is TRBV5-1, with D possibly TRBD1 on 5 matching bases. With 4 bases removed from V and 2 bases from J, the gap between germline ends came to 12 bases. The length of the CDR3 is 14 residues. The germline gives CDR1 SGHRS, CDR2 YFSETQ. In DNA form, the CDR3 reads TGCGCCAGCAGCCCACGACAGTCACAAGAGACCCAGTACTTC. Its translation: CASSPRQSQETQYF.

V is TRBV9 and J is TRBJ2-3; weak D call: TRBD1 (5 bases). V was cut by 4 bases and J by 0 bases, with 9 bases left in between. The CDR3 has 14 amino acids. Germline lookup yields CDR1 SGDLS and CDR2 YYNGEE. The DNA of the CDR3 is TGTGCCAGCAGCCCACAGGTTAGCACAGATACGCAGTATTTT. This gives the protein CASSPQVSTDTQYF.

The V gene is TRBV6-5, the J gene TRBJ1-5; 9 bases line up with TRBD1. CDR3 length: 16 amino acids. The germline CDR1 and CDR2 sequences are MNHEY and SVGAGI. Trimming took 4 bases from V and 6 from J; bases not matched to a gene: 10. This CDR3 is CASSSPQGARSQPQHF. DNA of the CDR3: TGTGCCAGCAGTTCGCCACAGGGGGCGAGGAGTCAGCCCCAGCATTTT.

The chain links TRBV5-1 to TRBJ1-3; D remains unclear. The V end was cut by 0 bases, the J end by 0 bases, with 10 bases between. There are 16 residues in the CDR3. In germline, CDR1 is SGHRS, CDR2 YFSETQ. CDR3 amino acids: CASSLGHPNSGNTIYF. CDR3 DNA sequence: TGCGCCAGCAGCTTGGGGCATCCCAACTCTGGAAACACCATATATTTT.

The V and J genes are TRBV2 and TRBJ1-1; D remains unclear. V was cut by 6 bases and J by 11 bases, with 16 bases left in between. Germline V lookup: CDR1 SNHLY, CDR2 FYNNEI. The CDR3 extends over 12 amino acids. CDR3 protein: CASSREVPAAFF. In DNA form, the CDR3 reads TGTGCCAGCAGCCGCGAGGTCCCTGCCGCTTTCTTT.

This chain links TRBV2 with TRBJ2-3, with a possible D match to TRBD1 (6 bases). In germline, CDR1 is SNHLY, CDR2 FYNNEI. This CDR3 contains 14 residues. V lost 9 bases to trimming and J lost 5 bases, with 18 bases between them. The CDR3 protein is CASFGTQRGDTQYF. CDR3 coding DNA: TGTGCCAGTTTCGGGACACAACGTGGAGATACGCAGTATTTT.

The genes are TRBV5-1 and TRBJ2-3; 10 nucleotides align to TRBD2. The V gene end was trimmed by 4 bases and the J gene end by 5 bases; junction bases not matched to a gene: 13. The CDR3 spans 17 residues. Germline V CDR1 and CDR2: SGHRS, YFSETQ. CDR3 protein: CASSPRGSGGAGDTQYF. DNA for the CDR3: TGCGCCAGCAGCCCCCGAGGGAGCGGGGGGGCTGGAGATACGCAGTATTTT.

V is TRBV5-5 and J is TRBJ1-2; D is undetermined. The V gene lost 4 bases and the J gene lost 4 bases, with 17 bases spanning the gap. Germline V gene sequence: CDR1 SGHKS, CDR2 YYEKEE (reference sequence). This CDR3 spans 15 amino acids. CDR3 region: CASSQDGSLLYGYTF. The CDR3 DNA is TGTGCCAGCAGCCAGGATGGCAGCTTGCTCTATGGCTACACCTTC.

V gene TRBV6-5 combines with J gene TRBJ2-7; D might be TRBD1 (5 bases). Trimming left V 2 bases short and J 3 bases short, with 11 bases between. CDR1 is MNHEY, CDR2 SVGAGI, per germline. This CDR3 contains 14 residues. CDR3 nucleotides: TGTGCCAGCAGTTACGGGCAGGGAATCTACGAGCAGTACTTC. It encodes CASSYGQGIYEQYF.

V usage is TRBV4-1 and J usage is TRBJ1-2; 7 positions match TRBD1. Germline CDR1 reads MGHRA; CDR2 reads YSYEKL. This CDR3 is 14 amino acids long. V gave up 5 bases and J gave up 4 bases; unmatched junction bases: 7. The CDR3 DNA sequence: TGCGCCAGCAGCTCCCGGACAGGCACCTATGGCTACACCTTC. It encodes CASSSRTGTYGYTF.

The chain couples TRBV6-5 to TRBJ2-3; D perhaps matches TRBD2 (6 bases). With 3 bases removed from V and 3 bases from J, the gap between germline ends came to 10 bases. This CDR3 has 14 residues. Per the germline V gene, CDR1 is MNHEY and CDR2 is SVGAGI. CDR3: CASSYLAATDTQYF. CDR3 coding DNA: TGTGCCAGCAGTTATTTAGCGGCAACAGATACGCAGTATTTT.

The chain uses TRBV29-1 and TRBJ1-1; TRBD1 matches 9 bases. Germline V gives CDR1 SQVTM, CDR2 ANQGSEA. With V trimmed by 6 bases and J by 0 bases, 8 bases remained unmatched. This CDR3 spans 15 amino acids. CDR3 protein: CSVTYRGLMNTEAFF. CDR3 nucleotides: TGCAGCGTGACGTACAGGGGGCTGATGAACACTGAAGCTTTCTTT.

The CDR3 DNA reads as TGTGCCAGCAGCTTATGGGAAAGGACAGATCAGTTCTTC. This codes for CASSLWERTDQFF. The rearrangement joins TRBV7-2 to TRBJ2-1, with a weak D call TRBD1 (6 bases). Between the trimmed V and J ends, which lost 2 bases and 13 bases, there was a span of 15 bases. The germline gives CDR1 SGHTA, CDR2 FQGNSA. The CDR3 totals 13 residues.

Here the CDR3 DNA reads TGTGCCAGCAGCGCAGGGGCCTCAGATACGCAGTATTTT. This sequence encodes CASSAGASDTQYF. The chain uses TRBV5-4 and TRBJ2-3; D perhaps matches TRBD1 (6 bases). Germline values: CDR1 SGHNT, CDR2 YYREEE (reference sequence). This CDR3 comprises 13 residues. The V and J ends lost 4 bases and 4 bases respectively, with 10 bases between them.

CDR3 nucleotide sequence: TGTGCTAGTGGAGCAGGGAAGGTCACTGAAGCTTTCTTT. As protein: CASGAGKVTEAFF. V is TRBV12-5 and J is TRBJ1-1; D is perhaps TRBD1 (5 bases). CDR1 is LGHNT and CDR2 is FRNRAP in the germline V gene. CDR3 length: 13 residues. Trimming removed 6 bases at V and 4 bases at J, with 12 bases between.

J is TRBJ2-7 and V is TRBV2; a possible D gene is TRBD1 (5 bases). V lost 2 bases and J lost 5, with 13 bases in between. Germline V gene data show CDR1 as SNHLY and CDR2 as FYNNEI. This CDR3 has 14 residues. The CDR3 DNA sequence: TGTGCCAGCAGTGAACAAGGGGTCCGGGACGAGCAGTACTTC. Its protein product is CASSEQGVRDEQYF.

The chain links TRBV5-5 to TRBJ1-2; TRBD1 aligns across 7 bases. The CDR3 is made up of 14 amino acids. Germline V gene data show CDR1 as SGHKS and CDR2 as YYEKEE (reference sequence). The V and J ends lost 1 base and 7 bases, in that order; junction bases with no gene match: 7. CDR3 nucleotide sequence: TGTGCCAGCAGCTTGATGGTAGGGGGCGGTGGCTACACCTTC. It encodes CASSLMVGGGGYTF. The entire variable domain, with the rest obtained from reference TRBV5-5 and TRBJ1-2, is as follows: DAGVTQSPTHLIKTRGQQVTLRCSPISGHKSVSWYQQVLGQGPQFIFQYYEKEERGRGNFPDRFSARQFPNYSSELNVNALLLGDSALYLCASSLMVGGGGYTFGSGTRLTVV.

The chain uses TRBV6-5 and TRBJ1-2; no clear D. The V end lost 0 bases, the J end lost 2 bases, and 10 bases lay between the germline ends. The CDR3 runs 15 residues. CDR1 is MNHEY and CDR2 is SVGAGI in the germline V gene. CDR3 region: CASSYSPGLNYGYTF. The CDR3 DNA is TGTGCCAGCAGTTACTCTCCAGGCCTAAACTATGGCTACACCTTC.

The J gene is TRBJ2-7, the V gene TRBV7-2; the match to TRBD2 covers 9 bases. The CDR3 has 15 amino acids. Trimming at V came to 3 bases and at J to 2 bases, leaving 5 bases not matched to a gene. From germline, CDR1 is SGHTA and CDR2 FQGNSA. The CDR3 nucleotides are TGTGCCAGCAGCTTCTTAGCGGGGGAGACCTACGAGCAGTACTTC. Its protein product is CASSFLAGETYEQYF.

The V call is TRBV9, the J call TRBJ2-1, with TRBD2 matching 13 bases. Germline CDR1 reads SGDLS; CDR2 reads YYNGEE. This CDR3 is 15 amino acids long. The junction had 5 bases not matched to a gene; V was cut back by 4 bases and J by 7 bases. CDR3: CASSRGLAGVNEQFF. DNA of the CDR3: TGTGCCAGCAGCCGTGGACTAGCGGGGGTTAATGAGCAGTTCTTC.

DNA for the CDR3: TGCGCCAGCAGCCAAATGCCGGGACAGGGGAATGAAAAACTGTTTTTT. Protein sequence: CASSQMPGQGNEKLFF. The chain links TRBV4-1 to TRBJ1-4; 10 nucleotides align to TRBD1. J lost 5 bases, V lost 2 bases, and 5 bases had no gene match. Per the germline V gene, CDR1 is MGHRA and CDR2 is YSYEKL. The CDR3 length is 16 residues.

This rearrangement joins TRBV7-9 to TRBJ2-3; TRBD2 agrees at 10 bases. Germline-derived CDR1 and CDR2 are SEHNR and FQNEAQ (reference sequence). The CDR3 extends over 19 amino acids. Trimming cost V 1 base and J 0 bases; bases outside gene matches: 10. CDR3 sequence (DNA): TGTGCCAGCAGCTTAGTCAAACTAGCGGGGAGTCCTAGCACAGATACGCAGTATTTT. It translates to CASSLVKLAGSPSTDTQYF.

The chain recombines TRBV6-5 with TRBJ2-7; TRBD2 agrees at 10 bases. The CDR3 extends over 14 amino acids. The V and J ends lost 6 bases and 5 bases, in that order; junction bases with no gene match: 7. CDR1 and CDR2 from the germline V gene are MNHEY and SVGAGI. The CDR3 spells CASRRLAGVHEQYF. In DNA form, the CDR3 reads TGTGCCAGCAGACGCCTAGCGGGGGTTCACGAGCAGTACTTC.

The CDR3 DNA is TGTGCCAGCAGCCAAGAAACGGGGGGATCAGATACGCAGTATTTT. Amino acid sequence: CASSQETGGSDTQYF. The genes are TRBV4-2 and TRBJ2-3, with 7 bases matching TRBD2. The germline gives CDR1 LGHNA, CDR2 YNFKEQ. This CDR3 comprises 15 residues. J gave up 4 bases and V 0 bases, and 4 bases lay outside the gene matches.

The CDR3 is CASSLTGYTGELFF. CDR3 DNA sequence: TGTGCCAGCAGCTTAACAGGATACACCGGGGAGCTGTTTTTT. The chain employs TRBV7-9 and TRBJ2-2, with D possibly being TRBD1 (5 bases). Trimming removed 2 bases from V and 3 bases from J, with 7 bases in between. CDR3 length equals 14 residues. The germline CDR1 and CDR2 sequences are SEHNR and FQNEAQ (reference sequence).

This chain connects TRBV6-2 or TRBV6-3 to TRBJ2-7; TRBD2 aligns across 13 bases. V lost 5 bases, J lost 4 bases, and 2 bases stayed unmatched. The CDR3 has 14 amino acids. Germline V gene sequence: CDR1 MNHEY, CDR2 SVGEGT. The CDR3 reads CASSRLAGGYEQYF. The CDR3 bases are TGTGCCAGCAGTCGACTAGCGGGGGGTTACGAGCAGTACTTC.